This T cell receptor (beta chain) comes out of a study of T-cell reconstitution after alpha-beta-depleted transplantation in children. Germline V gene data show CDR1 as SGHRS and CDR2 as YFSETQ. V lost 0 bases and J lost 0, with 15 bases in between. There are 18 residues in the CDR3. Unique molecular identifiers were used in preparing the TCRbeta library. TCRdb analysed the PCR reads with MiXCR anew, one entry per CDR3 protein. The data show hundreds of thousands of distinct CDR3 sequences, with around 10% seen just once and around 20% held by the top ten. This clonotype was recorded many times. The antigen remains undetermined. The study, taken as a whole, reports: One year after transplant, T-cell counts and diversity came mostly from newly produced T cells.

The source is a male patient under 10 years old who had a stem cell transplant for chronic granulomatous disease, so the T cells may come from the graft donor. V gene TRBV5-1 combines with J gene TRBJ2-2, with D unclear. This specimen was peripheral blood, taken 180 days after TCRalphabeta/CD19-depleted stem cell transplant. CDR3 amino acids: CASSLVLYGHSNTGELFF. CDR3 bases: TGCGCCAGCAGCTTGGTTCTCTATGGGCACTCGAACACCGGGGAGCTGTTTTTT. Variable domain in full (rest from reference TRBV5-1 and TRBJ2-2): KAGVTQTPRYLIKTRGQQVTLSCSPISGHRSVSWYQQTPGQGLQFLFEYFSETQRNKGNFPGRFSGRQFSNSRSEMNVSTLELGDSALYLCASSLVLYGHSNTGELFFGEGSRLTVL.